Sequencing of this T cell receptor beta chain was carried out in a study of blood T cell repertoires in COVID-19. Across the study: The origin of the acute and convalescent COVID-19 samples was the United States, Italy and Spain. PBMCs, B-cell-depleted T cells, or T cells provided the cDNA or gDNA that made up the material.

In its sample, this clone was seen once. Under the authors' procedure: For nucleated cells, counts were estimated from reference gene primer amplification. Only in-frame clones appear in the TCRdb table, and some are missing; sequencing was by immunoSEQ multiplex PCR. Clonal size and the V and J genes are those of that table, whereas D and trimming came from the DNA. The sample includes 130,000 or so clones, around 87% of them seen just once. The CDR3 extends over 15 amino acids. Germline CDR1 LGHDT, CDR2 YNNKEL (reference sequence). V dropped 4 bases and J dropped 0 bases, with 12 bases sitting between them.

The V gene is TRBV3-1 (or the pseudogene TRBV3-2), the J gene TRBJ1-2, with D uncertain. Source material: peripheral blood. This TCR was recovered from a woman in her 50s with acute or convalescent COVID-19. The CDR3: CASSLDGLSNYGYTF. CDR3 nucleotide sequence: TGTGCCAGCAGCCTAGATGGACTCTCTAACTATGGCTACACCTTC.